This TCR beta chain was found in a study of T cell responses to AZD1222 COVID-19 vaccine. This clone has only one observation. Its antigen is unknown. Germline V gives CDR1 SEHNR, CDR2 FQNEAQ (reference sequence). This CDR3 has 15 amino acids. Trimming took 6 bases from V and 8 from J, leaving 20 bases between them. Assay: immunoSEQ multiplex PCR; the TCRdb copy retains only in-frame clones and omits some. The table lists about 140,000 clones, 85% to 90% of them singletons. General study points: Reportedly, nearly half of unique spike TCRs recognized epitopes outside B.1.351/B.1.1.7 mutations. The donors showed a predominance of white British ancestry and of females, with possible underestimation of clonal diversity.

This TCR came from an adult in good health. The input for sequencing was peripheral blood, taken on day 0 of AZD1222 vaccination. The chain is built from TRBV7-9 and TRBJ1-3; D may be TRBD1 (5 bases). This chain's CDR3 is CASRLFGGRGDTIYF. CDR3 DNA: TGTGCCAGCAGACTCTTTGGGGGAAGGGGCGACACCATATATTTT. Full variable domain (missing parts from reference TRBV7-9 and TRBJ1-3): DTGVSQNPRHKITKRGQNVTFRCDPISEHNRLYWYRQTLGQGPEFLTYFQNEAQLEKSRLLSDRFSAERPKGSFSTLEIQRTEQGDSAMYLCASRLFGGRGDTIYFGEGSWLTVV.